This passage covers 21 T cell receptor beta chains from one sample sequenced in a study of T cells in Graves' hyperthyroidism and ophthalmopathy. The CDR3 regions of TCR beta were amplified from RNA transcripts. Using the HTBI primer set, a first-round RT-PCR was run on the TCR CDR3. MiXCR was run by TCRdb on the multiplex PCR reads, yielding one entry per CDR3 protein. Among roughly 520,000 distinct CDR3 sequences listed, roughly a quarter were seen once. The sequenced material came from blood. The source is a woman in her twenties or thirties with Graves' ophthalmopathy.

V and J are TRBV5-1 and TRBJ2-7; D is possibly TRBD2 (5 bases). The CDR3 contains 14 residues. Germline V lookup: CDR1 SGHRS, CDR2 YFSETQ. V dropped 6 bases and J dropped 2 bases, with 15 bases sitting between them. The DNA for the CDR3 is TGCGCCAGCAAGAAGGGTGCGGGTGCCTACGAGCAGTACTTC. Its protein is CASKKGAGAYEQYF. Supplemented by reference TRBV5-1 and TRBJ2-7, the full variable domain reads KAGVTQTPRYLIKTRGQQVTLSCSPISGHRSVSWYQQTPGQGLQFLFEYFSETQRNKGNFPGRFSGRQFSNSRSEMNVSTLELGDSALYLCASKKGAGAYEQYFGPGTRLTVT.

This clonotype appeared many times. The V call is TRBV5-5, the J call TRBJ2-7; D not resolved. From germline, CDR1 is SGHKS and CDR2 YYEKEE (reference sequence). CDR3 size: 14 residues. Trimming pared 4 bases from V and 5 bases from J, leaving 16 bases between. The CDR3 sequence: CASSHGDRLDEQYF. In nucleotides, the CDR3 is TGTGCCAGCAGCCACGGCGATCGGTTGGACGAGCAGTACTTC.

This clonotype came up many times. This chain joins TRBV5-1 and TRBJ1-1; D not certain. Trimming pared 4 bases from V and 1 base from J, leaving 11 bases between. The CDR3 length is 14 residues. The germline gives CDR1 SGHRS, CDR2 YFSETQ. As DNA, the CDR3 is TGCGCCAGCAGCCCCCGACCCCAGAACACTGAAGCTTTCTTT. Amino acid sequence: CASSPRPQNTEAFF.

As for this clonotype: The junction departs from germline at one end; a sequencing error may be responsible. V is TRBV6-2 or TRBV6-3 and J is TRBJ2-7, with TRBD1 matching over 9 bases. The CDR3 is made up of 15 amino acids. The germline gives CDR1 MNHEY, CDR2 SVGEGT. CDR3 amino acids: CASSVEGGQGYELYF. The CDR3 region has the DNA TGTGCCAGCAGCGTAGAGGGGGGACAGGGATACGAGCTGTACTTC.

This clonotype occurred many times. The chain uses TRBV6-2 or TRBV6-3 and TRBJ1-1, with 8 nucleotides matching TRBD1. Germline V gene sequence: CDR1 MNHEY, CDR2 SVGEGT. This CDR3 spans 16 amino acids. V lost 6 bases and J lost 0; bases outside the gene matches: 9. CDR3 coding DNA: TGTGCCAGCAGCCAGGGGGCAGGTGTTATGAACACTGAAGCTTTCTTT. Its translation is CASSQGAGVMNTEAFF.

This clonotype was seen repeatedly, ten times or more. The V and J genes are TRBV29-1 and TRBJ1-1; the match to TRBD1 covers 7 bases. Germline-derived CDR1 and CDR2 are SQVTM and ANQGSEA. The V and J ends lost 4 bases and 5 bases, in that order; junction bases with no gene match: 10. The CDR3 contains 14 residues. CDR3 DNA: TGCAGCGTTGTACCGGGACAGATGGTTACTGAAGCTTTCTTT. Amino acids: CSVVPGQMVTEAFF.

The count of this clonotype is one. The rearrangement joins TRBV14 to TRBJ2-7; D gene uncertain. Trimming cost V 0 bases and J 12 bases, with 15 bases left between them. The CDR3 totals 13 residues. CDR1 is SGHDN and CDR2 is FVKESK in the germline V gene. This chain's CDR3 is CASSQDSSLRRYF. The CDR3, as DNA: TGTGCCAGCAGCCAAGATTCGAGTTTACGGCGGTACTTC.

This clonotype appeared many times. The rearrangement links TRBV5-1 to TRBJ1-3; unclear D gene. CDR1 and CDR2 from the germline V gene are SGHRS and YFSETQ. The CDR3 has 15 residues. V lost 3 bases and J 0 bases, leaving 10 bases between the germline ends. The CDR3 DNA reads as TGCGCCAGCAGCTCTGACACGAGCTCTGGAAACACCATATATTTT. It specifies CASSSDTSSGNTIYF.

Here the CDR3 reads CASSPYDRNYGYTF. The CDR3 DNA reads as TGTGCCAGCAGCCCGTATGACAGAAACTATGGCTACACCTTC. The J gene is TRBJ1-2, the V gene TRBV3-1; the D gene is possibly TRBD1 (5 bases). The germline V gene encodes CDR1 LGHDT and CDR2 YNNKEL (reference sequence). CDR3 length: 14 amino acids. The ends were cut back, 4 bases at V and 2 bases at J, with 11 bases in the middle.

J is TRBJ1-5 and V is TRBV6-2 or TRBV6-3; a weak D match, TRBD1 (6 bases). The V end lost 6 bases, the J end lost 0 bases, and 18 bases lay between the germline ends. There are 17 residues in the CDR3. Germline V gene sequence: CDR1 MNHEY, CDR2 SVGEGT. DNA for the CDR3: TGTGCCAGCAGACCCGACAGGATTTTGTATAGCAATCAGCCCCAGCATTTT. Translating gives CASRPDRILYSNQPQHF.

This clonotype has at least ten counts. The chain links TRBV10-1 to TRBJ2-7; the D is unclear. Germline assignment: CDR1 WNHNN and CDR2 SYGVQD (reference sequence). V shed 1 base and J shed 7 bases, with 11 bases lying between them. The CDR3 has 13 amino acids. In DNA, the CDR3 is TGCGCCAGCAGTGAGTGGGCCGTTGGGGAGCAGTACTTC. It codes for CASSEWAVGEQYF.

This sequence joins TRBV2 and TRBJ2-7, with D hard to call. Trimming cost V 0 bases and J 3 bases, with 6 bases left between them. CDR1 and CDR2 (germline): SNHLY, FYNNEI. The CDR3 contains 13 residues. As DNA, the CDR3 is TGTGCCAGCAGTGAAGCCCCAGGCTACGAGCAGTACTTC. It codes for CASSEAPGYEQYF.

Written as DNA, the CDR3 is TGCAGTGCAAGGGACTCCAACTACGAGCAGTACTTC. Protein product: CSARDSNYEQYF. The V call is TRBV20-1, the J call TRBJ2-7, with D maybe TRBD2 (6 bases). The ends were cut back, 6 bases at V and 3 bases at J, with 12 bases in the middle. In germline, CDR1 is DFQATT, CDR2 SNEGSKA (reference sequence). The CDR3 runs 12 residues.

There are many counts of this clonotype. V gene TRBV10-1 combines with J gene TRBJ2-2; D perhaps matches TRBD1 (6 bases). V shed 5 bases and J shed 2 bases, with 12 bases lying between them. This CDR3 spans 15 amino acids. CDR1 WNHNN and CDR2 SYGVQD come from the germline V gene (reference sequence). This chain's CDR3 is CASSPQGSNTGELFF. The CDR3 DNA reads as TGCGCCAGCAGTCCACAGGGTTCTAACACCGGGGAGCTGTTTTTT.

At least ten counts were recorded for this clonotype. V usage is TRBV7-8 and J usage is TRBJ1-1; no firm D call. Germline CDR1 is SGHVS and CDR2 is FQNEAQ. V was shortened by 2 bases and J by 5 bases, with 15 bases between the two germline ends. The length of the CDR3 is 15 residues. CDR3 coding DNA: TGTGCCAGCAGCTTAATTCCCGGTTCGATGACTGAAGCTTTCTTT. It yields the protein CASSLIPGSMTEAFF.

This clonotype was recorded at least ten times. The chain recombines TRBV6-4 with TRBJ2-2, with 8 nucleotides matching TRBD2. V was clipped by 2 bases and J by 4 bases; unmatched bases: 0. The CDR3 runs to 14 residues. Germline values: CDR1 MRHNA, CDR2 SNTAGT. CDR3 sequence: CASSDGTSTGELFF. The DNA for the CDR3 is TGTGCCAGCAGTGACGGGACTAGCACCGGGGAGCTGTTTTTT.

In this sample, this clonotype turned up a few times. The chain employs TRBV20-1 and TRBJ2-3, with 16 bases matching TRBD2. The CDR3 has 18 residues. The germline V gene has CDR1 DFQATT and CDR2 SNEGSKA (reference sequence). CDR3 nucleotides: TGCAGCACTCCGGGACTAGCGGGGGGGCCCCGAAGCACAGATACGCAGTATTTT. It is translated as CSTPGLAGGPRSTDTQYF.

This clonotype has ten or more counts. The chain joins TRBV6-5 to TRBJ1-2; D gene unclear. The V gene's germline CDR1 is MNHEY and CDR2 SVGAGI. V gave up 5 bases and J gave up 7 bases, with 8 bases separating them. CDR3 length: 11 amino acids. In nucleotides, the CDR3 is TGTGCCAGCAGTCAGTCGATTGGCTACACCTTC. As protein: CASSQSIGYTF.

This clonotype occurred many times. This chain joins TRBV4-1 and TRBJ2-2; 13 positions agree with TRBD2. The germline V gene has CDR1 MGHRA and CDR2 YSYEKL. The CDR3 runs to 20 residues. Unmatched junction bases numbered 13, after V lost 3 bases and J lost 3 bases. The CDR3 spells CASSQETSGGIRRYTGELFF. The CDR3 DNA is TGCGCCAGCAGCCAGGAGACTAGCGGGGGGATCCGACGATACACCGGGGAGCTGTTTTTT.

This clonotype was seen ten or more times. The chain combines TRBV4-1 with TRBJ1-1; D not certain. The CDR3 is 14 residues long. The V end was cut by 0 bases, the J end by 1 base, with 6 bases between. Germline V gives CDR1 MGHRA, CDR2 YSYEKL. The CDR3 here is CASSQDPENTEAFF. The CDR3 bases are TGCGCCAGCAGCCAAGATCCGGAGAACACTGAAGCTTTCTTT.

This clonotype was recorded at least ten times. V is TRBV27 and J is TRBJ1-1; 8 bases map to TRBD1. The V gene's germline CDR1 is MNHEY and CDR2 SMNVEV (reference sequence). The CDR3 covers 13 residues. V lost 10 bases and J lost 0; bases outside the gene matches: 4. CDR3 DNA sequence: TGTGCCACCTGGACAGGGATGAACACTGAAGCTTTCTTT. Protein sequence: CATWTGMNTEAFF.